A selection of T cell receptor beta chains follows, all from one sample in a study of T-cell memory formation after mild COVID-19. TCRdb recomputed calls from the 5' RACE reads with MiXCR, one row per CDR3 protein. The sample lists 150,000 to 200,000 distinct CDR3 sequences, roughly 13% occurring once. The sequenced sample consisted of PBMCs or a T cell subset sorted from them (not recorded which). These receptors came from a man in his late teens or twenties who had mild COVID-19 (a few samples of this study predate the infection). Cell type and time point are not known. Each CDR3 is given with its conserved first and last residue. A D gene is named only where the DNA matches it firmly. Not every row has a clone size; where given, it reads once, few, many or a size class.

d_gene	j_gene	v_gene	abundance	len	CDR3aa
.	TRBJ1-1	TRBV5-1	many	14	CASSLEAGSTEAFF
TRBD2	TRBJ2-2	TRBV7-2	many	15	CASRRLAGNTGELFF
.	TRBJ2-2	TRBV12-3/TRBV12-4	.	13	CASSLKQTGELFF
.	TRBJ2-7	TRBV2	.	13	CASSGEKTVAQYF
.	TRBJ2-1	TRBV5-1	.	14	CASSARLASNEQFF
.	TRBJ1-1	TRBV25-1	few	14	CASSEYPAGTEAFF
.	TRBJ2-7	TRBV7-9	.	14	CASSSGTVLYEQYF
.	TRBJ2-7	TRBV20-1	few	12	CSARGPQYEQYF
.	TRBJ2-1	TRBV5-1	few	16	CASSLSGTPGGDEQFF
.	TRBJ1-2	TRBV4-1	few	15	CASSPRVGGGYGYTF
.	TRBJ2-6	TRBV2	.	14	CARSEGSGANVLTF
.	TRBJ1-1	TRBV20-1	.	13	CSARTSGGTEAFF
.	TRBJ1-2	TRBV13	few	14	CASSLLRQFYGYTF
TRBD1	TRBJ2-5	TRBV4-3	.	14	CASSQSRTGPAQYF
TRBD2	TRBJ2-1	TRBV7-9	few	18	CASSLGPTSGDPYNEQFF
TRBD1	TRBJ2-7	TRBV5-1	few	13	CASSPRTGYEQYF
TRBD1	TRBJ1-1	TRBV6-2/TRBV6-3	few	12	CASTGQGIQAFF
.	TRBJ2-1	TRBV12-3/TRBV12-4	.	14	CASSGTGWVGEQFF
.	TRBJ2-3	TRBV4-3	.	15	CASSPRETDTDTQYF
.	TRBJ2-3	TRBV15	.	15	CATRSLAASTDTQYF
TRBD1	TRBJ1-1	TRBV6-2/TRBV6-3	.	17	CASSYSQDRVLGTEAFF
.	TRBJ2-1	TRBV2	few	12	CASGGLYNEQFF
TRBD2	TRBJ2-3	TRBV9	few	22	CASSRTSGGAQHSPRPTDTQYF
.	TRBJ2-3	TRBV21-1	.	17	CASSKGTVAPFTDTQYF
.	TRBJ2-5	TRBV28	few	14	CASSFLGNGETQYF
.	TRBJ2-2	TRBV4-1	.	18	CASSQDRRGIANTGELFF
TRBD2	TRBJ2-1	TRBV14	.	13	CASSQDLGGEQFF
.	TRBJ2-1	TRBV5-1	many	13	CASSFDFYNEQFF
.	TRBJ2-7	TRBV5-8	.	12	CASRQEAYEQYF
.	TRBJ2-1	TRBV4-3	few	13	CASSQKGGGEQFF
.	TRBJ1-1	TRBV11-2	.	12	CASSAGSREAFF
.	TRBJ1-2	TRBV7-2	many	12	CASSLYRDGYTF
.	TRBJ1-5	TRBV7-6	many	15	CASSLQSGFNQPQHF
.	TRBJ1-6	TRBV11-2	.	17	CASSLGSAGVLDSPLHF
.	TRBJ1-5	TRBV12-3/TRBV12-4	.	16	CASSSGGSYSNQPQHF
.	TRBJ1-5	TRBV4-3	few	15	CASSQVQGSNQPQHF
.	TRBJ2-7	TRBV3-1	.	13	CASSRSASYEQYF
.	TRBJ2-1	TRBV7-9	.	14	CASSSSRGGNEQFF
.	TRBJ2-3	TRBV11-2	many	12	CASSFLADTQYF
.	TRBJ1-2	TRBV4-1	.	15	CASSQLWGGSYGYTF